These T cell receptor beta chains were read from a single sample in a study of CD8+CD57+ T cells in acquired aplastic anemia. MiXCR, applied by TCRdb to the reads, yields one record per CDR3 protein. The profile shows 250,000 to 300,000 distinct CDR3 sequences, around three fifths of them singletons. The sample was sorted CD4+, CD8+, or CD8+CD57+ T cells (not recorded which) from PBMCs. These receptors came from a human donor with aplastic anemia. CDR3s include the opening cysteine and the closing phenylalanine or tryptophan. Fields, in order: V gene, J gene, clone size, CDR3 protein. Some rows have no size entry. The others give once, few or many, or a class for an expanded clone.

TRBV29-1	TRBJ2-2	-	CSSAGSNTGELFF
TRBV2	TRBJ1-2	-	CASTERGSPGYTF
TRBV25-1	TRBJ1-1	-	CASSELGGIQNTEAFF
TRBV19	TRBJ2-5	-	CASSTGTGGPETQYF
TRBV7-9	TRBJ2-7	-	CASSLASSLNEQYF
TRBV19	TRBJ2-5	-	CASSIVGERGETQYF
TRBV20-1	TRBJ2-7	few	CSAREGGWASYEQYF
TRBV7-8	TRBJ1-2	once	CASSSGGGGYGYTF
TRBV7-9	TRBJ2-1	many	CASSLPGLAHPFF
TRBV7-8	TRBJ2-7	few	CASSFIGSGEQYF
TRBV20-1	TRBJ2-2	-	CSASGLAGGGGELFF
TRBV18	TRBJ1-2	-	CASSPERPGYSGYTF
TRBV19	TRBJ2-7	-	CASSMGPGGPYEQYF
TRBV2	TRBJ2-1	-	CASSGRTGAEQFF
TRBV7-2	TRBJ2-7	-	CASSLLRTRKNYEQYF
TRBV6-2/TRBV6-3	TRBJ2-1	many	CASRAPGTLRPNEQFF
TRBV25-1	TRBJ1-2	few	CASSDRESGDDFYGYTF
TRBV2	TRBJ1-5	-	CASSPMGQGVGQPQHF
TRBV15	TRBJ2-5	few	CATSQGRETQYF
TRBV29-1	TRBJ2-1	-	CSFTSGGSISYNEQFF
TRBV9	TRBJ2-1	-	CASSVAGFSYNEQFF
TRBV4-2	TRBJ2-2	-	CASSLRLAGSGELFF
TRBV7-9	TRBJ1-6	-	CASSYDRWGSPLHF
TRBV19	TRBJ1-2	many	CASSTSGAGNYGYTF
TRBV2	TRBJ2-7	-	CASSEDSLSSYEQYF
TRBV20-1	TRBJ1-3	-	CSANEGRGNTIYF
TRBV2	TRBJ2-7	few	CASSPSGGTYEQYF
TRBV6-5	TRBJ2-7	many	CASSYSFNGAGYEQYF
TRBV7-8	TRBJ1-1	once	CASSLARAAEAFF
TRBV7-8	TRBJ1-5	-	CASSLEGYNSNEPQHF
TRBV25-1	TRBJ1-4	few	CASRGQIDEKLFF
TRBV29-1	TRBJ2-5	many	CSVRRDQETQYF
TRBV15	TRBJ2-7	-	CATSGDWARHEQYF
TRBV7-9	TRBJ1-1	-	CASSYTGGATEAFF
TRBV5-1	TRBJ2-1	once	CASSKGQGSNNEQFF
TRBV20-1	TRBJ1-5	many	CSAREVRGARQPQHF
TRBV7-3	TRBJ1-1	many	CASRSSGGMNTEAFF
TRBV5-1	TRBJ1-5	many	CASSTEAGVQPQHF
TRBV7-8	TRBJ2-7	-	CASSPRLAGFYEQYF
TRBV19	TRBJ2-3	many	CASKTGAADTQYF
TRBV12-3/TRBV12-4	TRBJ2-2	-	CASSQETGELFF
TRBV11-2	TRBJ2-3	-	CASSVWGRDTQYF
TRBV5-1	TRBJ2-3	-	CASSLGLAGGPARDTQYF
TRBV7-2	TRBJ2-4	-	CASSLLTGFPYF
TRBV24-1	TRBJ2-3	-	CATSDPSSDTQYF